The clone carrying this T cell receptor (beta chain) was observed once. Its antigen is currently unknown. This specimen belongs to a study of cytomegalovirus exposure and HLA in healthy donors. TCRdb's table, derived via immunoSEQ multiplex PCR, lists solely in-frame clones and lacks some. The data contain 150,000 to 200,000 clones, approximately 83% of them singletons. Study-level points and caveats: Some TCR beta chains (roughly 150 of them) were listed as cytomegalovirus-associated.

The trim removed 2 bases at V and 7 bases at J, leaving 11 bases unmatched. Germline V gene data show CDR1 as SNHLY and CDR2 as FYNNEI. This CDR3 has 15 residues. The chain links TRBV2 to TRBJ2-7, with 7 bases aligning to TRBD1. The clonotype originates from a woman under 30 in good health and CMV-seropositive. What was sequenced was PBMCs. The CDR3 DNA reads TGTGCCAGCAGTGAATTGGCAGGGGGTAATAAGGAGCAGTACTTC. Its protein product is CASSELAGGNKEQYF.